This note documents a single TCR beta chain sequence. Its matching antigen is unknown. CDR1 and CDR2 from the germline V gene are SNHLY and FYNNEI. The V and J ends lost 6 bases and 2 bases respectively, with 14 bases between them. This CDR3 is 14 amino acids long. Some clones are missing from TCRdb's copy, which holds only in-frame ones; the method was immunoSEQ multiplex PCR. Of 120,000 or so clones listed, roughly 84% are singletons. The sample belongs to a study of T cell responses to AZD1222 COVID-19 vaccine. Doses given second, at about 4 or about 12 weeks, were pooled. Study-wide points: Regions 160-218 and 743-854 held dominance among vaccine-associated CD4 TCRs, which spanned spike. A mostly white British donor set with more females was recruited, and clonal diversity was possibly underestimated.

This chain uses TRBV2 with TRBJ2-7; D is ambiguous. This receptor was obtained from an adult who received the AZD1222 COVID-19 vaccine. Material: peripheral blood, obtained 28 days after the second AZD1222 dose. Here the CDR3 DNA reads TGTGCCAGCAGACGAGGTGGTACGGCCTACGAGCAGTACTTC. Protein sequence: CASRRGGTAYEQYF.